These 10 T cell receptor beta chains were all obtained from the same sample, sequenced in a study of blood T cells in healthy people across ages. The use of a sample-barcoded 5' primer and a J-beta primer mix characterized a second PCR of roughly 6 to 12 cycles. TCRdb independently ran MiXCR on the 5' RACE reads; one entry per CDR3 protein. The repertoire holds about 640,000 distinct CDR3 sequences, around three fifths seen once, with over 30% in the top ten. The sequenced sample was blood. These receptors were taken from a man between 60 and 70 years old in good health.

The V call is TRBV6-5, the J call TRBJ2-3, with D perhaps TRBD1 (6 bases). Germline CDR1 is MNHEY and CDR2 is SVGAGI. The CDR3 runs to 13 residues. V lost 8 bases, J lost 2 bases, and 11 bases lay in between. This CDR3 is CASSRTVTDTQYF. The CDR3 nucleotides are TGTGCCAGCTCACGGACAGTCACAGATACGCAGTATTTT.

The J gene is TRBJ2-2, the V gene TRBV5-5, with D perhaps TRBD2 (5 bases). CDR1 and CDR2 from the germline V gene are SGHKS and YYEKEE (reference sequence). V lost 4 bases, J lost 5 bases, and 18 bases lay in between. This CDR3 comprises 16 residues. The CDR3 is CASSPTLGTGTGELFF. Written as DNA, the CDR3 is TGTGCCAGCAGCCCGACCCTGGGCACGGGGACCGGGGAGCTGTTTTTT.

V and J are TRBV20-1 and TRBJ2-5; D is possibly TRBD2 (5 bases). The CDR3 loop spans 14 amino acids. V was trimmed by 7 bases and J by 4 bases, leaving 19 bases between them. Germline-derived CDR1 and CDR2 are DFQATT and SNEGSKA (reference sequence). The CDR3 sequence is CSGRRVASGETQYF. The CDR3 DNA follows: TGCAGTGGCAGACGGGTAGCGTCGGGAGAGACCCAGTACTTC.

The J gene is TRBJ2-3, the V gene TRBV5-1; TRBD1 aligns across 11 bases. Germline V gives CDR1 SGHRS, CDR2 YFSETQ. The CDR3 extends over 14 amino acids. V was pared by 4 bases and J by 4 bases, with 2 bases of the junction left unmatched. The CDR3 reads CASSGGQGADTQYF. The CDR3 coding sequence is TGCGCCAGCAGCGGGGGACAGGGGGCAGATACGCAGTATTTT.

This clonotype was recorded only once. The CDR3: CSAWNIRFSDTQYF. The CDR3 DNA reads TGCAGTGCTTGGAATATCCGATTCTCAGATACGCAGTATTTT. The rearrangement uses TRBV20-1 and TRBJ2-3; no clear D gene. V was trimmed by 5 bases and J by 4 bases, leaving 16 bases between them. The CDR3 loop spans 14 amino acids. Germline V lookup: CDR1 DFQATT, CDR2 SNEGSKA (reference sequence).

This chain uses TRBV29-1 with TRBJ1-1; D ambiguous. Trimming left V 7 bases short and J 1 base short, with 13 bases between. Germline assignment: CDR1 SQVTM and CDR2 ANQGSEA. The CDR3 extends over 13 amino acids. The CDR3 protein is CSGLRPTNTEAFF. The CDR3 DNA sequence: TGCAGCGGGTTAAGACCGACGAACACTGAAGCTTTCTTT. Using reference TRBV29-1 and TRBJ1-1 for the parts outside the CDR3, the full variable domain is SAVISQKPSRDICQRGTSLTIQCQVDSQVTMMFWYRQQPGQSLTLIATANQGSEATYESGFVIDKFPISRPNLTFSTLTVSNMSPEDSSIYLCSGLRPTNTEAFFGQGTRLTVV.

Concerning this clonotype itself: It may be a read error: a sequence one base away is much more abundant. The chain has TRBV5-1 and TRBJ2-7; TRBD2 aligns across 13 bases. This CDR3 spans 15 amino acids. Per the germline V gene, CDR1 is SGHRS and CDR2 is YFSETQ. The V and J ends lost 3 bases and 7 bases, in that order; junction bases with no gene match: 7. The CDR3 DNA reads TGCGCCAGCAGCTCCCCGGGACTAGCGGGGAAGGAGCAGTACTTC. Translated, it gives CASSSPGLAGKEQYF.

The chain recombines TRBV12-3 or TRBV12-4 with TRBJ2-7; 8 bases fit TRBD2. Gene TRBJ2-5 matches the end of the DNA better, so the J call may be wrong. The CDR3 spans 14 residues. The CDR3 coding sequence is TGTGCCAGCAGTTTAAGCGGGGGCACGGAGACCCAGTACTTC. Its translation is CASSLSGGTETQYF.

This clonotype was recorded a few times. This sequence joins TRBV20-1 and TRBJ2-1; tentatively, D is TRBD1 (6 bases). CDR1 and CDR2 (germline): DFQATT, SNEGSKA (reference sequence). This CDR3 region has 14 residues. Deletions cut 5 bases from V and 2 bases from J, with 13 bases between. In DNA form, the CDR3 reads TGCAGTGCTGGCAGGGGTCTGCCCTACAATGAGCAGTTCTTC. Translation: CSAGRGLPYNEQFF.

The V call is TRBV10-3, the J call TRBJ2-3; D gene ambiguous. This CDR3 is built from 15 residues. V was shortened by 0 bases and J by 2 bases, with 9 bases between the two germline ends. The V gene's germline CDR1 is ENHRY and CDR2 SYGVKD. CDR3 sequence reads: CAISESAKATDTQYF. CDR3 nucleotide sequence: TGTGCCATCAGTGAGTCGGCGAAAGCCACAGATACGCAGTATTTT.